The rows below give T cell receptor beta chains drawn from one sample of a study of blood T cell repertoires in COVID-19. Sequencing was performed with immunoSEQ multiplex PCR; in TCRdb, only in-frame clones are kept and a portion is missing. The repertoire consists of 300,000 to 400,000 clones, with roughly 91% occurring once and the leading ten covering 1%. The sample taken for sequencing was peripheral blood. All receptors come from a man aged 50 to 59 with active or convalescent COVID-19. Both conserved end residues are trimmed from each CDR3. The D gene is left open where the match is weak. Some rows mark clone size as missing; the rest say once, few, many or name a class of expanded clone.

V,J,size,D,CDR3
TRBV29-1,TRBJ1-1,-,-,SVLQGITEAF
TRBV13,TRBJ2-1,-,TRBD2,ASSRTSGYNEQF
TRBV25-1,TRBJ1-2,-,-,ASSGRTAAGYYGYT
TRBV27,TRBJ2-5,-,-,ASSWRDQETQY
TRBV6-5,TRBJ2-7,-,TRBD1,ASSQRTGLSYEQY
TRBV14,TRBJ1-5,-,-,ASSQDVETYSNQPQH
TRBV5-1,TRBJ2-1,-,-,ASSLGANNEQF
TRBV28,TRBJ2-1,-,TRBD1,ASSLWYGAGQGTKTSYNEQF
TRBV4-3,TRBJ1-6,-,TRBD1,ASSQDDRDNSPLH
TRBV6-5,TRBJ1-6,few,TRBD1,ASSYFGTGKTPLH
TRBV7-3,TRBJ2-1,-,TRBD2,ASSPLAGANNEQF